This T cell receptor (beta chain) came from a study of T-cell memory formation after mild COVID-19. About the research overall: Among the donors, TCR clusters were largely specific to each donor. Whole-study results and caveats: Clones that contracted from day 15 to 85 were balanced CD4/CD8, while later expanders leaned CD4+. Prior to infection, memory already included some responding clones, suggesting cross-reactive memory joined.

TCRdb reprocessed the 5' RACE reads with MiXCR, giving one entry per CDR3 protein. The table records roughly 610,000 distinct CDR3 sequences, 15% to 20% of them present only once. This clonotype has more than one count but fewer than ten. Antigen unknown. V lost 5 bases, J lost 2 bases, and 6 bases stayed unmatched. Germline loops: CDR1 DFQATT, CDR2 SNEGSKA (reference sequence). The CDR3 has 16 residues. This sequence was found in an adult woman who had mild COVID-19 (a few samples of this study predate the infection). Cell type and time point are not known. Material: PBMCs or a T cell subset sorted from them (not recorded which). The chain links TRBV20-1 to TRBJ2-1, with 13 bases fitting TRBD2. The CDR3 reads CSAPRTSGSPYNEQFF. In DNA, the CDR3 is TGCAGTGCTCCGAGGACTAGCGGGAGTCCCTACAATGAGCAGTTCTTC.